Sequencing of this T cell receptor beta chain was carried out in a study of cytomegalovirus exposure and HLA in healthy donors. Study-wide background: Around 78 million unique TCRs, all from HLA-typed donors, were included in an early release of the data. Findings of the study overall: According to a later analysis, most TCR beta chains associated with CMV appeared HLA-restricted. A later analysis linked a missense variant in DCLRE1C to the trimming of TCR beta V and J genes.

Germline CDR1 is SGHVS and CDR2 is FNYEAQ. The CDR3 is 13 amino acids. V was shortened by 2 bases and J by 8 bases, with 10 bases between the two germline ends. Concerning this clone itself: The antigen is undetermined.

With 60 Vbeta and 13 Jbeta primers, the PCR was carried out. Some clones are missing from TCRdb's copy, which holds only in-frame ones; the method was immunoSEQ multiplex PCR. This sample has fewer than 200,000 clones, with roughly three quarters found just once. The sequenced material came from PBMCs. This clonotype originated in a male donor in good health and CMV-seropositive. V and J are TRBV7-6 and TRBJ2-1; D gene ambiguous. The CDR3 protein is CASSLKPGDEQFF. The CDR3, as DNA: TGTGCCAGCAGCTTAAAACCTGGAGATGAGCAGTTCTTC.